Listed here are 20 T cell receptor beta chains from one sample, sequenced in a study of shared clonotypes between healthy human individuals. Using immunoSEQ multiplex PCR, the repertoire was profiled, and TCRdb retains in-frame clones only, with some absent. This table holds some 2.3 million clones, more than 85% found once. The sequencing input was naive CD4+ T cells from PBMCs. The sample's subset: CD45RA+ positively selected. Every receptor here comes from a man aged 18 to 29 in good health. Some clones in this sample may be carry-over from other donors' samples.

Only a few counts were recorded for this clone. At the DNA level, this CDR3 is encoded by other sequences in the same sample as well. The rearrangement joins TRBV7-9 to TRBJ1-1, with a tentative D call TRBD1 (5 bases). There are 13 residues in the CDR3. Between the trimmed V and J ends, which lost 5 bases and 1 base, there was a span of 8 bases. Germline CDR1 is SEHNR and CDR2 is FQNEAQ (reference sequence). For the CDR3, the DNA is TGTGCCAGCAGCCGAACAGGGAACACTGAAGCTTTCTTT. It codes for CASSRTGNTEAFF.

V usage is TRBV6-1 and J usage is TRBJ2-2; no reliable D call. Trimming cost V 6 bases and J 1 base, with 9 bases left between them. Germline CDR1 and CDR2: MNHNS and SASEGT. The CDR3 is 14 residues long. For the CDR3, the DNA is TGTGCCAGCAGAGCCCTTCAGAACACCGGGGAGCTGTTTTTT. It is translated as CASRALQNTGELFF.

This rearrangement joins TRBV6-5 to TRBJ1-6, with D maybe TRBD1 (6 bases). Germline V lookup: CDR1 MNHEY, CDR2 SVGAGI. Between the trimmed V and J ends, which lost 8 bases and 9 bases, there was a span of 14 bases. The CDR3 length is 13 residues. Here the CDR3 DNA reads TGTGCCAGCTTGTCCAGGGGAGGTTCACCCCTCCACTTT. Its protein product is CASLSRGGSPLHF.

This chain joins TRBV10-3 and TRBJ2-2, with D unclear. Germline values: CDR1 ENHRY, CDR2 SYGVKD. V lost 0 bases and J 3 bases, leaving 5 bases between the germline ends. The CDR3 has 14 residues. CDR3 sequence: CAISESKDTGELFF. CDR3 coding DNA: TGTGCCATCAGTGAGTCGAAAGACACCGGGGAGCTGTTTTTT.

This clone was seen a handful of times. The rearrangement links TRBV4-1 to TRBJ1-1, with D maybe TRBD1 (5 bases). This CDR3 comprises 14 residues. Trimming took 1 base from V and 3 from J, leaving 9 bases between them. CDR1 and CDR2 (germline): MGHRA, YSYEKL. This chain's CDR3 is CASSQGRGDTEAFF. CDR3 sequence (DNA): TGCGCCAGCAGCCAAGGACGGGGGGACACTGAAGCTTTCTTT.

This chain links TRBV25-1 with TRBJ2-3; D possibly uses TRBD1 or TRBD2 (5 bases each). Trimming removed 2 bases from V and 5 bases from J, with 11 bases in between. The CDR3 is made up of 14 amino acids. Germline CDR1 MGHDK, CDR2 SYGVNS. The CDR3 DNA reads TGTGCCAGCAGTGAAAGGGACGGTGGAGATACGCAGTATTTT. It translates to CASSERDGGDTQYF.

This clone came up once. V is TRBV18 and J is TRBJ2-5; D is possibly TRBD2 (7 bases). Trimming cost V 3 bases and J 1 base, with 12 bases left between them. Per germline, CDR1 KGHSH and CDR2 LQKENI. The CDR3 has 15 amino acids. The CDR3 here is CASSPKGGPQETQYF. DNA for the CDR3: TGTGCCAGCTCACCTAAGGGGGGGCCCCAAGAGACCCAGTACTTC.

This chain joins TRBV4-1 and TRBJ1-2; 12 bases match TRBD1. Germline trimming cut 1 base from V and 7 bases from J; bases unmatched to any gene: 7. Germline CDR1 MGHRA, CDR2 YSYEKL. The CDR3 runs 16 residues. In DNA form, the CDR3 reads TGCGCCAGCAGCCAAGTGCCGGGACAGGGGGCAGGTGGCTACACCTTC. Encoded protein: CASSQVPGQGAGGYTF.

CDR3 sequence (DNA): TGTGCCAGCAGTGAAAGGCCAGGTTTCACAGATACGCAGTATTTT. Its translation: CASSERPGFTDTQYF. The chain uses TRBV2 and TRBJ2-3; no reliable D call. The CDR3 runs 15 residues. From germline, CDR1 is SNHLY and CDR2 FYNNEI. V lost 2 bases and J lost 2, with 11 bases in between.

Notes on this clone: The sample has other DNA sequences that encode this CDR3 too. The rearrangement uses TRBV18 and TRBJ2-1, with D perhaps being TRBD1 or TRBD2 (5 bases each). The CDR3 runs 16 residues. The V gene's germline CDR1 is KGHSH and CDR2 LQKENI. Trimming cost V 2 bases and J 0 bases, with 11 bases left between them. CDR3 DNA: TGTGCCAGCTCACCAGGGGGACCCAGCTCCTACAATGAGCAGTTCTTC. Amino acids: CASSPGGPSSYNEQFF.

The V call is TRBV7-2, the J call TRBJ1-1; D uncertain. The CDR3 consists of 16 residues. Germline-derived CDR1 and CDR2 are SGHTA and FQGNSA. The ends were cut back, 0 bases at V and 1 base at J, with 12 bases in the middle. The CDR3 sequence: CASSLAAAFPNTEAFF. CDR3 coding DNA: TGTGCCAGCAGCTTAGCTGCAGCGTTCCCGAACACTGAAGCTTTCTTT.

The rearrangement links TRBV7-9 to TRBJ2-1; TRBD1 is a possible D gene (5 bases). CDR3 length: 14 residues. CDR1 and CDR2 from the germline V gene are SEHNR and FQNEAQ (reference sequence). V was shortened by 3 bases and J by 10 bases, with 16 bases between the two germline ends. The CDR3 here is CASSFLQGPEEQFF. In DNA form, the CDR3 reads TGTGCCAGCAGCTTTTTGCAGGGTCCGGAGGAGCAGTTCTTC. Looking up the rest from reference TRBV7-9 and TRBJ2-1 gives the full variable domain: DTGVSQNPRHKITKRGQNVTFRCDPISEHNRLYWYRQTLGQGPEFLTYFQNEAQLEKSRLLSDRFSAERPKGSFSTLEIQRTEQGDSAMYLCASSFLQGPEEQFFGPGTRLTVL.

The chain is built from TRBV6-1 and TRBJ2-7; TRBD2 aligns across 8 bases. The germline gives CDR1 MNHNS, CDR2 SASEGT. J was trimmed by 0 bases and V by 4 bases; bases with no gene match: 14. This CDR3 spans 18 amino acids. In DNA, the CDR3 is TGTGCCAGCAGTGGCCGGGTAGCGGGGTGGGATCGCTCCTACGAGCAGTACTTC. Protein product: CASSGRVAGWDRSYEQYF.

V and J are TRBV4-1 and TRBJ2-1, with D possibly being TRBD2 (6 bases). This CDR3 is 18 amino acids long. The V end lost 0 bases, the J end lost 4 bases, and 19 bases lay between the germline ends. CDR1 is MGHRA, CDR2 YSYEKL, per germline. The CDR3 DNA follows: TGCGCCAGCAGCCAAGATAAAGGTTCGGGACTTGGATACAATGAGCAGTTCTTC. It specifies CASSQDKGSGLGYNEQFF.

V is TRBV10-1 and J is TRBJ2-2, with a weak D call TRBD2 (5 bases). Germline V gene data show CDR1 as WNHNN and CDR2 as SYGVQD (reference sequence). The ends were cut back, 4 bases at V and 6 bases at J, with 12 bases in the middle. The CDR3 is made up of 14 amino acids. The DNA of the CDR3 is TGCGCCAGCAGTGTAGACTTCGGGGCCGGGGAGCTGTTTTTT. Residues: CASSVDFGAGELFF.

The chain carries TRBV4-2 and TRBJ2-7; 12 bases agree with TRBD2. The CDR3 has 17 amino acids. Looked up from germline, CDR1 is LGHNA and CDR2 is YNFKEQ. V was pared by 4 bases and J by 2 bases, with 9 bases of the junction left unmatched. CDR3: CASSPRTSGASPYEQYF. For the CDR3, the DNA is TGTGCCAGCAGCCCCCGGACTAGCGGGGCCTCTCCCTACGAGCAGTACTTC.

This sequence joins TRBV14 and TRBJ2-2, with D hard to call. Trimming shortened V by 6 bases and J by 6 bases, and 14 bases separated the two germline ends. Germline V gives CDR1 SGHDN, CDR2 FVKESK. This CDR3 has 14 amino acids. In DNA form, the CDR3 reads TGTGCCAGCAGTTCAATTTCAAGGGCCGGGGAGCTGTTTTTT. It encodes CASSSISRAGELFF.

The chain recombines TRBV27 with TRBJ2-4; D not resolved. This CDR3 is 15 amino acids long. The V and J ends lost 5 bases and 0 bases respectively, with 11 bases between them. In germline, CDR1 is MNHEY, CDR2 SMNVEV (reference sequence). CDR3: CASSPPTLAKNIQYF. CDR3 nucleotides: TGTGCCAGCAGTCCGCCCACTTTAGCCAAAAACATTCAGTACTTC.

The chain uses TRBV19 and TRBJ2-5; 8 bases align to TRBD1. The V and J ends lost 6 bases and 1 base, in that order; junction bases with no gene match: 7. CDR1 LNHDA and CDR2 SQIVND come from the germline V gene (reference sequence). CDR3 length: 15 amino acids. In DNA form, the CDR3 reads TGTGCCAGTAGCAACAAGGACAGGGCCCAAGAGACCCAGTACTTC. Its protein is CASSNKDRAQETQYF.

This rearrangement joins TRBV4-2 to TRBJ1-1; no firm D call. This CDR3 contains 15 residues. Germline CDR1 LGHNA, CDR2 YNFKEQ. V was shortened by 2 bases and J by 5 bases, with 15 bases between the two germline ends. CDR3 DNA: TGTGCCAGCAGCCAACCGTCCGGACTTAAGACTGAAGCTTTCTTT. The encoded protein is CASSQPSGLKTEAFF.